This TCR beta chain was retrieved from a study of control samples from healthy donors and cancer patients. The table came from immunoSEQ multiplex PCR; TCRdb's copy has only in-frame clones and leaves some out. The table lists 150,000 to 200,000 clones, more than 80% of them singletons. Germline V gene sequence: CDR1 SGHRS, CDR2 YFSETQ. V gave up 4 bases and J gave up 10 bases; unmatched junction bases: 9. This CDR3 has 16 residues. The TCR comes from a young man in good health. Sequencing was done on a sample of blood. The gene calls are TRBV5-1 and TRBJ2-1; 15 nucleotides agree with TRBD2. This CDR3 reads CASSPGLAGGTGEQFF. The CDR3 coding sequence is TGCGCCAGCAGCCCCGGACTAGCGGGAGGGACCGGCGAGCAGTTCTTC.